This T cell receptor (beta chain) was sequenced for a study of identical twins. TCRdb analysed the 5' RACE reads with MiXCR anew, one entry per CDR3 protein. The data show approximately 1.8 million distinct CDR3 sequences, under 35% seen once. Healthy Caucasians provided all donations. Sequencing used cord blood. This clonotype was sampled from a newborn girl in good health.

The CDR3 nucleotides read TGTGCCAGCAGTAGCGTGAGCCCCTCCTACAATGAGCAGTTCTTC. The encoded protein is CASSSVSPSYNEQFF. The chain recombines TRBV12-3 or TRBV12-4 with TRBJ2-1; D ambiguous. The CDR3 length is 15 residues. Trimming removed 5 bases at V and 0 bases at J, with 11 bases between.